The 26 T cell receptor beta chains below were found in one sample sequenced in a study of blood T cell repertoires in COVID-19. TCRdb's table, derived via immunoSEQ multiplex PCR, lists solely in-frame clones and lacks some. The table lists about 260,000 clones, approximately 87% of them singletons. The sequencing sample was made of peripheral blood. These receptors came from a woman aged 40 to 50 who had recovered from COVID-19.

This chain joins TRBV5-6 and TRBJ2-5, with TRBD1 matching 8 bases. Germline V gene lookup returns CDR1 SGHDT and CDR2 YYEEEE. The trim removed 4 bases at V and 4 bases at J, leaving 9 bases unmatched. The CDR3 covers 15 residues. CDR3 loop: CASSPTGGSRETQYF. The CDR3 DNA reads TGTGCCAGCAGCCCCACAGGGGGTTCCCGAGAGACCCAGTACTTC.

The chain has TRBV29-1 and TRBJ1-1, with D hard to call. From germline, CDR1 is SQVTM and CDR2 ANQGSEA. The CDR3 length is 11 residues. Trimming removed 7 bases from V and 3 bases from J, with 9 bases in between. The CDR3 DNA follows: TGCAGCGGCGGAGTGTACACTGAAGCTTTCTTT. As protein: CSGGVYTEAFF.

This chain connects TRBV18 to TRBJ1-2; D remains ambiguous. Trimming stripped 5 bases from V and 1 base from J, with 14 bases between. Per germline, CDR1 KGHSH and CDR2 LQKENI. The CDR3 is 15 residues long. The CDR3 DNA reads TGTGCCAGCTCAACGGAGAACTTAGTTAACTATGGCTACACCTTC. It specifies CASSTENLVNYGYTF.

About this clone: One end of the junction varies from germline; a read error may be responsible. The chain couples TRBV6-6 to TRBJ1-1; the match to TRBD1 covers 10 bases. The CDR3 sequence is 15 residues long. Germline assignment: CDR1 MNHNY and CDR2 SVGAGI (reference sequence). CDR3 residues: CASRTRQGAETEAFF. CDR3 sequence (DNA): TGTGCTAGCAGAACCCGACAGGGGGCTGAGACTGAAGCTTTCTTT.

The rearrangement links TRBV9 to TRBJ2-4; 9 bases match TRBD2. The ends lost 4 bases at V and 0 bases at J; junction bases unmatched: 11. Germline V lookup: CDR1 SGDLS, CDR2 YYNGEE. The CDR3 has 18 amino acids. CDR3 sequence: CASSLPWPSGIAKNIQYF. CDR3 bases: TGTGCCAGCAGCTTACCCTGGCCTAGCGGGATAGCCAAAAACATTCAGTACTTC.

The gene calls are TRBV19 and TRBJ2-2, with a tentative D call TRBD1 (5 bases). The germline V gene has CDR1 LNHDA and CDR2 SQIVND (reference sequence). This CDR3 is 14 amino acids long. The V gene lost 7 bases and the J gene lost 2 bases, with 11 bases spanning the gap. CDR3 protein: CASKGQSNTGELFF. CDR3 nucleotide sequence: TGTGCCAGTAAGGGGCAGAGTAACACCGGGGAGCTGTTTTTT. Together with reference TRBV19 and TRBJ2-2, the CDR3 gives the full variable domain: DGGITQSPKYLFRKEGQNVTLSCEQNLNHDAMYWYRQDPGQGLRLIYYSQIVNDFQKGDIAEGYSVSREKKESFPLTVTSAQKNPTAFYLCASKGQSNTGELFFGEGSRLTVL.

The J gene is TRBJ1-1, the V gene TRBV7-3; D is uncertain. Germline values: CDR1 SGHTA, CDR2 FQGTGA. V was pared by 5 bases and J by 5 bases, with 18 bases between. The CDR3 totals 15 residues. The CDR3, as DNA: TGTGCCAGCAGCCCCAGTCCCGACACCAGGACTGAAGCTTTCTTT. It encodes CASSPSPDTRTEAFF.

This rearrangement joins TRBV6-5 to TRBJ1-1; D is ambiguous. The CDR3 is made up of 14 amino acids. The V end was cut by 5 bases, the J end by 4 bases, with 14 bases between. Per germline, CDR1 MNHEY and CDR2 SVGAGI. The CDR3 DNA reads as TGTGCCAGCAGTCTCCGATTTCGGGGCACTGAAGCTTTCTTT. Protein: CASSLRFRGTEAFF.

This chain joins TRBV7-2 and TRBJ1-6; a possible D gene is TRBD1 (5 bases). Trimming left V 2 bases short and J 4 bases short, with 21 bases between. CDR1 and CDR2 from the germline V gene are SGHTA and FQGNSA. The CDR3 runs 19 residues. CDR3 protein: CASSLRAGSPGVYNSPLHF. The DNA of the CDR3 is TGTGCCAGCAGCTTAAGGGCAGGGAGTCCGGGAGTGTATAATTCACCCCTCCACTTT.

This clone was seen just once. The chain uses TRBV27 and TRBJ1-2; D unresolved. The CDR3 consists of 13 residues. The V gene lost 3 bases and the J gene lost 4 bases, with 9 bases spanning the gap. Per germline, CDR1 MNHEY and CDR2 SMNVEV (reference sequence). CDR3 nucleotide sequence: TGTGCCAGCAGTTTTCGGGGAGGCTATGGCTACACCTTC. Residues: CASSFRGGYGYTF.

This chain connects TRBV4-3 to TRBJ2-3; unclear D gene. V dropped 0 bases and J dropped 8 bases, with 6 bases sitting between them. The CDR3 totals 12 residues. CDR1 is LGHNA, CDR2 YSLEER, per germline. CDR3 sequence reads: CASSQDYSTQYF. CDR3 coding DNA: TGCGCCAGCAGCCAAGATTACAGTACGCAGTATTTT.

The chain links TRBV29-1 to TRBJ1-2; the D is unclear. CDR1 is SQVTM and CDR2 is ANQGSEA in the germline V gene. V lost 0 bases to trimming and J lost 4 bases, with 12 bases between them. CDR3 length: 14 amino acids. The CDR3 DNA reads TGCAGCGTTGAAGATAGAGGGCTGGGCTATGGCTACACCTTC. Translation: CSVEDRGLGYGYTF.

The chain is built from TRBV4-1 and TRBJ1-5, with no clear D. The germline gives CDR1 MGHRA, CDR2 YSYEKL. This CDR3 is 16 amino acids long. V was clipped by 4 bases and J by 1 base, with 14 bases between them. In DNA form, the CDR3 reads TGCGCCAGCAGCCGATTTGGTACAGAGAGCAATCAGCCCCAGCATTTT. The encoded protein is CASSRFGTESNQPQHF.

The V gene is TRBV24-1, the J gene TRBJ2-2; 9 positions agree with TRBD1. Germline CDR1 reads KGHDR; CDR2 reads SFDVKD. CDR3 length equals 20 residues. Losses at the gene ends were 0 bases for V and 3 bases for J; bases not matched to a gene: 13. In DNA form, the CDR3 reads TGTGCCACCAGTGATTTGGCTGACTACAACAGGGGGCGGGACACCGGGGAGCTGTTTTTT. Protein product: CATSDLADYNRGRDTGELFF.

The rearrangement uses TRBV16 and TRBJ1-2; TRBD1 matches 7 bases. Unmatched junction bases numbered 8, after V lost 0 bases and J lost 4 bases. CDR1 is KGHSY, CDR2 FQNENV, per germline. The CDR3 is 16 amino acids. Here the CDR3 reads CASSQSPTGWSYGYTF. The CDR3 DNA reads as TGTGCCAGCAGCCAATCCCCGACAGGGTGGAGCTATGGCTACACCTTC. The variable domain in full, with the rest retrieved from reference TRBV16 and TRBJ1-2, is GEEVAQTPKHLVRGEGQKAKLYCAPIKGHSYVFWYQQVLKNEFKFLISFQNENVFDETGMPKERFSAKCLPNSPCSLEIQATKLEDSAVYFCASSQSPTGWSYGYTFGSGTRLTVV.

Details on this clone: A junction end diverges from the germline sequence, so it may reflect a read error. The chain is built from TRBV7-7 and TRBJ2-5; 7 nucleotides line up with TRBD2. The CDR3 runs to 17 residues. Germline V gene data show CDR1 as SSHAT and CDR2 as FNYEAQ (reference sequence). CDR3 region: CASSQKLAALFQETQYF. CDR3 DNA: TGTGCTAGCAGCCAAAAGCTAGCGGCCCTTTTCCAAGAGACCCAGTACTTC.

The CDR3 nucleotides are TGTGCCAGCAGTTACTCGAGAGGCACTGAAGCTTTCTTT. This codes for CASSYSRGTEAFF. The chain has TRBV6-6 and TRBJ1-1; D unresolved. CDR1 and CDR2 (germline): MNHNY, SVGAGI (reference sequence). V lost 0 bases to trimming and J lost 4 bases, with 6 bases between them. The CDR3 loop spans 13 amino acids.

The V call is TRBV23-1, the J call TRBJ1-1; no firm D call. TRBV23-1 is an open reading frame whose function is uncertain. Trimming cost V 3 bases and J 10 bases, with 21 bases left between them. This CDR3 is 15 amino acids long. CDR3 in DNA: TGCGCCAGCAGTCATTCACCCCCGAGGACGAGGGTAGCTTTCTTT. As protein: CASSHSPPRTRVAFF.

The rearrangement links TRBV5-5 to TRBJ2-1; D perhaps matches TRBD1 (5 bases). There are 16 residues in the CDR3. Germline assignment: CDR1 SGHKS and CDR2 YYEKEE (reference sequence). The V and J ends lost 4 bases and 2 bases respectively, with 16 bases between them. The CDR3 DNA reads TGTGCCAGCAGCCCGACAGCAAACCCACCCTACAATGAGCAGTTCTTC. Protein product: CASSPTANPPYNEQFF.

In this sample, this clone turned up once. DNA of the CDR3: TGTGCCAGCAGTTTCCAGGGATTTTGGGCCGGGGAGCTGTTTTTT. Encoded protein: CASSFQGFWAGELFF. The gene calls are TRBV27 and TRBJ2-2; weak D call: TRBD1 (5 bases). V dropped 3 bases and J dropped 6 bases, with 14 bases sitting between them. This CDR3 is built from 15 residues. Germline V gene data show CDR1 as MNHEY and CDR2 as SMNVEV (reference sequence).

The chain carries TRBV4-2 and TRBJ2-3; D gene unclear. Trimming pared 1 base from V and 0 bases from J, leaving 11 bases between. CDR1 and CDR2 (germline): LGHNA, YNFKEQ. CDR3 size: 16 residues. CDR3 sequence: CASSQGAVASTDTQYF. The CDR3 DNA follows: TGTGCCAGCAGCCAAGGCGCGGTAGCTAGCACAGATACGCAGTATTTT.

V usage is TRBV5-4 and J usage is TRBJ1-2, with 9 bases lining up with TRBD1. Losses at the gene ends were 4 bases for V and 8 bases for J; bases not matched to a gene: 12. There are 15 residues in the CDR3. Germline V gene lookup returns CDR1 SGHNT and CDR2 YYREEE (reference sequence). CDR3 DNA: TGTGCCAGCAGCCGACTACCGGGACAGGGAGGAGGCTACACCTTC. As protein: CASSRLPGQGGGYTF.

The chain employs TRBV18 and TRBJ1-2; 7 nucleotides line up with TRBD1. Germline lookup yields CDR1 KGHSH and CDR2 LQKENI. This CDR3 spans 13 amino acids. Losses at the gene ends were 3 bases for V and 8 bases for J; bases not matched to a gene: 6. The CDR3 nucleotides are TGTGCCAGCTCACCGGAGGGGGCTTGGGGCTACACCTTC. Amino acid sequence: CASSPEGAWGYTF.

The chain has TRBV5-4 and TRBJ2-5; 13 nucleotides match TRBD2. CDR3 length: 15 residues. The J segment lost 4 bases and the V segment lost 5 bases, leaving 5 bases of the junction unmatched. Germline-derived CDR1 and CDR2 are SGHNT and YYREEE (reference sequence). The CDR3 nucleotides are TGTGCCAGCAGTCGACTAGCGGGGGGCCGAGAGACCCAGTACTTC. This translates into CASSRLAGGRETQYF.

V usage is TRBV4-2 and J usage is TRBJ2-1, with TRBD1 matching over 11 bases. The CDR3 has 16 residues. After removal of 0 bases from V and 4 bases from J, the junction contained 2 bases not matched to a gene. CDR1 and CDR2 (germline): LGHNA, YNFKEQ. Here the CDR3 reads CASSQDRDRGYNEQFF. Written as DNA, the CDR3 is TGTGCCAGCAGCCAAGATAGGGACAGGGGGTACAATGAGCAGTTCTTC.

Here the CDR3 DNA reads TGTGCCAGCAGCGATCGTGGCAGGGACACTGAAGCTTTCTTT. Protein: CASSDRGRDTEAFF. The chain uses TRBV5-4 and TRBJ1-1; D perhaps matches TRBD1 (5 bases). V lost 4 bases to trimming and J lost 3 bases, with 13 bases between them. This CDR3 has 14 residues. From germline, CDR1 is SGHNT and CDR2 YYREEE (reference sequence).